Listed here are 24 T cell receptor beta chains from one sample, sequenced in a study of CD8+ T cells in alopecia areata (dated 2018 in TCRdb). The library came from the immunoSEQ multiplex PCR assay. For TCR sequencing, RNA was extracted from every sample and reverse transcribed into cDNA to serve as template. TCRdb took over this immuneACCESS table, retaining in-frame rearrangements with V and J assigned. Such tables are incomplete; in checked studies, under half of the missing clones stem from an unresolved V gene, and the remainder is unexplained. This sample has under 350,000 clones in its table, and more than 45% of those were observed once. About 1.7% of the sample comes from the top ten. This sample's time point label indicates: less than 25 weeks on oral tofacitinib. The treatment or condition label on this specimen signifies: oral pan-JAK inhibitor, 5-10 mg twice daily. The sequencing here drew on CD4+ T cells sorted from blood, taken at week 24, from a patient treated with tofacitinib. The origin of the receptors is a human donor with alopecia areata.

The chain recombines TRBV11-2 with TRBJ1-4; D may be TRBD1 (5 bases). The V end lost 5 bases, the J end lost 17 bases, and 21 bases lay between the germline ends. Germline-derived CDR1 and CDR2 are SGHAT and FQNNGV. The CDR3 runs to 13 residues. For the CDR3, the DNA is TGTGCCAGCAGCCTACAGCGGGGGGTGAAGGAATTTTTT. The encoded protein is CASSLQRGVKEFF.

On this clone itself: Other nucleotide sequences in the sample specify the same CDR3. The CDR3 nucleotides are TGTGCCAGCAGTTACGGAGGCACCGGGGAGCTGTTTTTT. It is translated as CASSYGGTGELFF. The chain couples TRBV6-5 to TRBJ2-2, with D possibly matching TRBD2 (5 bases). This CDR3 contains 13 residues. The V end lost 2 bases, the J end lost 4 bases, and 5 bases lay between the germline ends. Germline values: CDR1 MNHEY, CDR2 SVGAGI.

For this clone: Other DNA sequences in the same sample also yield this CDR3. The CDR3 region has the DNA TGCAGTGCTAGACTGGGGGAGACCCAGTACTTC. Its translation: CSARLGETQYF. The chain has TRBV20-1 and TRBJ2-5; D is unresolved. This CDR3 comprises 11 residues. Trimming took 2 bases from V and 5 from J, leaving 6 bases between them. Germline V gives CDR1 DFQATT, CDR2 SNEGSKA (reference sequence).

This clone came up a few times. The rearrangement uses TRBV29-1 and TRBJ2-5; TRBD1 matches at 7 bases. This CDR3 spans 11 amino acids. The germline gives CDR1 SQVTM, CDR2 ANQGSEA. With 8 bases clipped from V and 4 bases from J, the junction kept 4 bases outside the gene matches. The CDR3 bases are TGCAGCACAGGGGTGGGAGAGACCCAGTACTTC. It specifies CSTGVGETQYF.

This clone was found a few times. The V call is TRBV28, the J call TRBJ2-5, with D maybe TRBD2 (5 bases). CDR1 is MDHEN and CDR2 is SYDVKM in the germline V gene. Trimming left V 1 base short and J 1 base short, with 10 bases between. The CDR3 sequence is 15 residues long. The CDR3, as DNA: TGTGCCAGCAGTTTATCGCTGGAGGTCCAAGAGACCCAGTACTTC. Translation gives CASSLSLEVQETQYF.

The gene calls are TRBV5-1 and TRBJ1-1; D gene ambiguous. The CDR3 consists of 14 residues. Trimming cost V 3 bases and J 3 bases, with 12 bases left between them. Germline V gives CDR1 SGHRS, CDR2 YFSETQ. The CDR3 loop reads CASSSRGTDTEAFF. The CDR3 nucleotides read TGCGCCAGCAGCTCACGGGGAACGGACACTGAAGCTTTCTTT.

This clone has a handful of counts. This chain links TRBV28 with TRBJ1-1; D is ambiguous. Trimming pared 6 bases from V and 1 base from J, leaving 9 bases between. From germline, CDR1 is MDHEN and CDR2 SYDVKM. This CDR3 has 13 residues. CDR3 region: CASSLPPNTEAFF. The CDR3 nucleotides read TGTGCCAGCAGCCTTCCACCGAACACTGAAGCTTTCTTT. Filled out from reference TRBV28 and TRBJ1-1, the complete variable domain reads DVKVTQSSRYLVKRTGEKVFLECVQDMDHENMFWYRQDPGLGLRLIYFSYDVKMKEKGDIPEGYSVSREKKERFSLILESASTNQTSMYLCASSLPPNTEAFFGQGTRLTVV.

The chain has TRBV7-2 and TRBJ1-2; 8 bases line up with TRBD1. The V gene end was trimmed by 5 bases and the J gene end by 4 bases; junction bases not matched to a gene: 9. CDR3 length: 15 amino acids. Germline V gene sequence: CDR1 SGHTA, CDR2 FQGNSA. CDR3 sequence (DNA): TGTGCCAGCAGCCAGGGATCGGGACAGGTCTATGGCTACACCTTC. Translation: CASSQGSGQVYGYTF.

This chain connects TRBV20-1 to TRBJ2-5; no definite D call. Germline CDR1 DFQATT, CDR2 SNEGSKA (reference sequence). The CDR3 contains 11 residues. The V end lost 6 bases, the J end lost 3 bases, and 8 bases lay between the germline ends. The CDR3 DNA is TGCAGTGCGGCTAGAGAAGAGACCCAGTACTTC. Protein product: CSAAREETQYF.

V is TRBV5-1 and J is TRBJ2-5; possible D gene TRBD2, 5 bases. Trimming took off 2 bases at V and 0 bases at J, with 8 bases between the two ends. The CDR3 totals 14 residues. Germline V gene sequence: CDR1 SGHRS, CDR2 YFSETQ. In DNA, the CDR3 is TGCGCCAGCAGCTTCGGGGTGTACCAAGAGACCCAGTACTTC. Amino acids: CASSFGVYQETQYF.

This clone was recorded only once. The rearrangement joins TRBV30 to TRBJ2-5, with D perhaps TRBD2 (7 bases). V was pared by 3 bases and J by 6 bases, with 23 bases between. The length of the CDR3 is 16 residues. CDR1 GTSNPN and CDR2 SVGIG come from the germline V gene (reference sequence). The CDR3, as DNA: TGTGCCTGGAGGCGAAACCCGACAAGGGGGGGGAAGACCCAGTACTTC. The encoded protein is CAWRRNPTRGGKTQYF.

This clone appeared a few times. This sequence joins TRBV2 and TRBJ1-5; no definite D call. Germline V lookup: CDR1 SNHLY, CDR2 FYNNEI. V was trimmed by 4 bases and J by 0 bases, leaving 10 bases between them. The CDR3 totals 15 residues. The CDR3, as DNA: TGTGCCAGCAGTGTGGGTGGGCATAGCAATCAGCCCCAGCATTTT. Protein: CASSVGGHSNQPQHF.

The chain couples TRBV29-1 to TRBJ2-3; unclear D gene. Trimming removed 3 bases from V and 1 base from J, with 8 bases in between. Germline V gene data show CDR1 as SQVTM and CDR2 as ANQGSEA. This CDR3 comprises 13 residues. CDR3 residues: CSVEIRGTDTQYF. The CDR3 DNA follows: TGCAGCGTTGAGATTCGGGGCACAGATACGCAGTATTTT.

V and J are TRBV29-1 and TRBJ1-5, with D tentatively TRBD1 (6 bases). V was cut by 7 bases and J by 0 bases, with 7 bases left in between. This CDR3 spans 12 amino acids. Looked up from germline, CDR1 is SQVTM and CDR2 is ANQGSEA. The CDR3 sequence is CSARGSNQPQHF. The CDR3, as DNA: TGCAGCGCCAGGGGTAGCAATCAGCCCCAGCATTTT.

This chain uses TRBV30 with TRBJ1-1, with no clear D. V shed 4 bases and J shed 8 bases, with 11 bases lying between them. Germline assignment: CDR1 GTSNPN and CDR2 SVGIG (reference sequence). CDR3 length equals 11 residues. In nucleotides, the CDR3 is TGTGCCTGGACGTTGGCACAAGAAGCTTTCTTT. Translating it yields CAWTLAQEAFF.

The CDR3 region is CASSEHLYEQYF. CDR3 nucleotides: TGTGCCAGCAGTGAACATTTATACGAGCAGTACTTC. The chain links TRBV6-1 to TRBJ2-7; D is undetermined. V lost 2 bases to trimming and J lost 4 bases, with 6 bases between them. Looked up from germline, CDR1 is MNHNS and CDR2 is SASEGT. CDR3 length equals 12 residues.

This clone was recorded once. Other DNA sequences in the sample encode the same CDR3. V gene TRBV7-2 combines with J gene TRBJ1-2; D call uncertain. The V and J ends lost 6 bases and 4 bases respectively, with 6 bases between them. CDR3 length: 11 amino acids. Germline V lookup: CDR1 SGHTA, CDR2 FQGNSA. As DNA, the CDR3 is TGTGCCAGCAGTCCAGGCTATGGCTACACCTTC. Amino acid sequence: CASSPGYGYTF.

A few counts support this clone. V is TRBV9 and J is TRBJ1-3; TRBD1 matches at 7 bases. The germline V gene encodes CDR1 SGDLS and CDR2 YYNGEE. Trimming took 2 bases from V and 1 from J; bases not matched to a gene: 3. The CDR3 sequence is 15 residues long. CDR3 sequence (DNA): TGTGCCAGCAGCGTCACAGGGGAATCTGGAAACACCATATATTTT. Amino acid sequence: CASSVTGESGNTIYF.

The chain joins TRBV18 to TRBJ2-7; 9 bases fit TRBD2. The germline CDR1 and CDR2 sequences are KGHSH and LQKENI. With 5 bases clipped from V and 3 bases from J, the junction kept 8 bases outside the gene matches. The CDR3 is 15 amino acids. CDR3 sequence (DNA): TGTGCCAGCTCATCTAAGGGACTAGCCTTCTACGAGCAGTACTTC. This translates into CASSSKGLAFYEQYF.

V gene TRBV5-1 combines with J gene TRBJ2-7, with 7 bases identical to TRBD2. Germline CDR1 and CDR2: SGHRS and YFSETQ. This CDR3 has 13 residues. J was trimmed by 0 bases and V by 4 bases; bases with no gene match: 1. The CDR3 region has the DNA TGCGCCAGCAGCCCGGGGGGCTCCTACGAGCAGTACTTC. It is translated as CASSPGGSYEQYF.

This clone came up a few times. The identical CDR3 is also encoded by other nucleotide sequences in the sample. The CDR3 region has the DNA TGCGCCAGCAGCTTGGGACTAGCGGGCACAGATACGCAGTATTTT. As protein: CASSLGLAGTDTQYF. The chain joins TRBV5-1 to TRBJ2-3; 9 bases align to TRBD2. The CDR3 covers 15 residues. V lost 0 bases, J lost 1 base, and 0 bases stayed unmatched. The germline CDR1 and CDR2 sequences are SGHRS and YFSETQ.

The J gene is TRBJ2-5, the V gene TRBV5-6; possibly TRBD1 or TRBD2 for D (5 bases each). The CDR3 loop spans 13 amino acids. V shed 5 bases and J shed 4 bases, with 12 bases lying between them. Germline lookup yields CDR1 SGHDT and CDR2 YYEEEE. The CDR3 here is CASRRRDGETQYF. The CDR3 DNA sequence: TGTGCCAGCAGGCGCCGGGACGGAGAGACCCAGTACTTC.

This sequence joins TRBV30 and TRBJ2-3; the D gene could be TRBD1 or TRBD2 (5 bases each). The germline gives CDR1 GTSNPN, CDR2 SVGIG (reference sequence). V shed 5 bases and J shed 0 bases, with 21 bases lying between them. The CDR3 runs 17 residues. Here the CDR3 reads CAWDERPWDGSTDTQYF. Written as DNA, the CDR3 is TGTGCCTGGGACGAGCGACCGTGGGACGGTAGCACAGATACGCAGTATTTT.

This chain joins TRBV30 and TRBJ1-1, with no clear D. The CDR3 extends over 13 amino acids. Trimming shortened V by 0 bases and J by 5 bases, and 10 bases separated the two germline ends. Germline V gives CDR1 GTSNPN, CDR2 SVGIG (reference sequence). The chain's CDR3 is CAWSVKRGTEAFF. The CDR3 DNA is TGTGCCTGGAGTGTCAAACGGGGAACTGAAGCTTTCTTT.